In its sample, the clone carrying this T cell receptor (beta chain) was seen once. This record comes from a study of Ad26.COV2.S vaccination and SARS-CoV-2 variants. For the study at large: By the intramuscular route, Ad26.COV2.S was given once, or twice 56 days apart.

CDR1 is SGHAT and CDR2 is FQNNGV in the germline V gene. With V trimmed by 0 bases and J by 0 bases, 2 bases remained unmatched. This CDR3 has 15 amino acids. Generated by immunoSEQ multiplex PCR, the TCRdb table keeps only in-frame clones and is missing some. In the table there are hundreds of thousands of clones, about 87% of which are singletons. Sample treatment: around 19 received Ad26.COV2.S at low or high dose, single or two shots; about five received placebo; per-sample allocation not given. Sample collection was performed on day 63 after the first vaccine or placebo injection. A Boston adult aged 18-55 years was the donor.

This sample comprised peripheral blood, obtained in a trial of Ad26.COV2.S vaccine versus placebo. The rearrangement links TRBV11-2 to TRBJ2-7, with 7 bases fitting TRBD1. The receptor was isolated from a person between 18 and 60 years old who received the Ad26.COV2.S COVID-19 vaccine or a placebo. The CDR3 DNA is TGTGCCAGCAGCTTAGACAGGGGGAGCTCCTACGAGCAGTACTTC. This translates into CASSLDRGSSYEQYF.